This passage covers 17 T cell receptor beta chains from one sample sequenced in a study of blood T cell repertoires in COVID-19 (TCRdb year 2020). Preparation of the library involved the immunoSEQ multiplex PCR assay. TCRdb stores this immuneACCESS table with in-frame sequences only. Part of the clones is absent; in the studies checked, under half of the shortfall reflects unresolved V genes, and no reason is known for the rest. The sample data list tens of thousands of clones, and 70% to 75% of these were observed just once. Of the sample, less than 20% is held by the ten largest clones. The specimen was peripheral blood. The receptor set was obtained from a woman in her forties or fifties with active or convalescent COVID-19.

This clone ranks as medium-sized. This specimen includes other DNA sequences encoding the same CDR3. V usage is TRBV12-3 or TRBV12-4 and J usage is TRBJ1-1; a possible D gene is TRBD1 (6 bases). CDR3 size: 13 residues. V was cut by 5 bases and J by 1 base, with 8 bases left in between. The DNA of the CDR3 is TGTGCCAGCAGTCTACAGGGGAACACTGAAGCTTTCTTT. Translation gives CASSLQGNTEAFF.

This chain uses TRBV10-1 with TRBJ2-5; maybe TRBD2 (5 bases). This CDR3 comprises 14 residues. Looked up from germline, CDR1 is WNHNN and CDR2 is SYGVQD (reference sequence). Trimming took off 8 bases at V and 1 base at J, with 14 bases between the two ends. CDR3 in DNA: TGCGCCAGCGGGGATTCTGGGAGCCAAGAGACCCAGTACTTC. Amino acid sequence: CASGDSGSQETQYF.

The CDR3 nucleotides read TGTGCCAGCTCACCATCTGAACAGGGGATAGCCTCCGGGGAGCTGTTTTTT. Amino acid sequence: CASSPSEQGIASGELFF. The rearrangement joins TRBV18 to TRBJ2-2; 7 positions match TRBD1. The CDR3 loop spans 17 amino acids. The germline V gene encodes CDR1 KGHSH and CDR2 LQKENI. Trimming removed 2 bases from V and 6 bases from J; junction bases left unmatched: 12.

The chain combines TRBV11-2 with TRBJ2-7; tentatively, D is TRBD2 (5 bases). V was shortened by 5 bases and J by 2 bases, with 7 bases between the two germline ends. The CDR3 is made up of 12 amino acids. Germline V gene lookup returns CDR1 SGHAT and CDR2 FQNNGV. The CDR3 bases are TGTGCCAGCAGCGGAGGACCCTACGAGCAGTACTTC. Amino acid sequence: CASSGGPYEQYF.

The chain has TRBV2 and TRBJ1-5; TRBD1 matches at 7 bases. Germline V gives CDR1 SNHLY, CDR2 FYNNEI. CDR3 size: 12 residues. V was pared by 9 bases and J by 7 bases, with 6 bases of the junction left unmatched. CDR3 region: CASRDSRQPQHF. The CDR3 bases are TGTGCCAGTCGGGACAGTCGACAGCCCCAGCATTTT. Drawing the rest from reference TRBV2 and TRBJ1-5, the complete variable domain is EPEVTQTPSHQVTQMGQEVILRCVPISNHLYFYWYRQILGQKVEFLVSFYNNEISEKSEIFDDQFSVERPDGSNFTLKIRSTKLEDSAMYFCASRDSRQPQHFGDGTRLSIL.

This clone was observed many times. The V call is TRBV11-2, the J call TRBJ2-1, with 11 positions matching TRBD2. The junction had 12 bases not matched to a gene; V was cut back by 4 bases and J by 4 bases. The CDR3 extends over 18 amino acids. Germline CDR1 is SGHAT and CDR2 is FQNNGV. Here the CDR3 reads CASSSLSGTSGDYNEQFF. The CDR3 DNA reads TGTGCCAGCAGCTCCCTCTCGGGGACTAGCGGAGATTACAATGAGCAGTTCTTC.

The chain carries TRBV9 and TRBJ1-1; possible D gene TRBD1, 6 bases. Between the trimmed V and J ends, which lost 4 bases and 3 bases, there was a span of 16 bases. The CDR3 consists of 15 residues. The V gene's germline CDR1 is SGDLS and CDR2 YYNGEE. The CDR3 loop is CASSSLGGAYTEAFF. CDR3 nucleotide sequence: TGTGCCAGCAGCTCCCTGGGGGGGGCTTACACTGAAGCTTTCTTT.

V gene TRBV28 combines with J gene TRBJ2-3, with D perhaps matching TRBD1 (5 bases). This CDR3 spans 14 amino acids. The V gene lost 3 bases and the J gene lost 3 bases, with 10 bases spanning the gap. Germline CDR1 MDHEN, CDR2 SYDVKM. This CDR3 reads CASSFPQGTDTQYF. The CDR3 DNA reads as TGTGCCAGCAGTTTCCCCCAGGGAACAGATACGCAGTATTTT. Using reference TRBV28 and TRBJ2-3 for the parts outside the CDR3, the full variable domain is DVKVTQSSRYLVKRTGEKVFLECVQDMDHENMFWYRQDPGLGLRLIYFSYDVKMKEKGDIPEGYSVSREKKERFSLILESASTNQTSMYLCASSFPQGTDTQYFGPGTRLTVL.

The rearrangement links TRBV5-1 to TRBJ2-2; 12 nucleotides match TRBD2. CDR1 is SGHRS and CDR2 is YFSETQ in the germline V gene. CDR3 length: 18 residues. The junction had 7 bases not matched to a gene; V was cut back by 2 bases and J by 2 bases. The CDR3 region is CASSLRRGLAGNTGELFF. CDR3 sequence (DNA): TGCGCCAGCAGCTTAAGACGCGGACTAGCGGGAAACACCGGGGAGCTGTTTTTT.

This sequence joins TRBV30 and TRBJ1-1, with 7 bases matching TRBD1. Germline CDR1 is GTSNPN and CDR2 is SVGIG (reference sequence). This CDR3 region has 13 residues. V lost 8 bases and J lost 4; bases outside the gene matches: 10. In nucleotides, the CDR3 is TGTGCCACTGACAGGGCCCTGGGCACTGAAGCTTTCTTT. Translated: CATDRALGTEAFF.

The chain couples TRBV27 to TRBJ1-3; D is perhaps TRBD1 (6 bases). From germline, CDR1 is MNHEY and CDR2 SMNVEV (reference sequence). Trimming removed 4 bases from V and 4 bases from J, with 11 bases in between. This CDR3 has 14 residues. The chain's CDR3 is CASSSGTSGNTIYF. Written as DNA, the CDR3 is TGTGCCAGCAGTTCAGGGACATCCGGAAACACCATATATTTT.

The chain links TRBV30 to TRBJ2-5; no clear D. There are 12 residues in the CDR3. The germline V gene has CDR1 GTSNPN and CDR2 SVGIG (reference sequence). Trimming stripped 1 base from V and 5 bases from J, with 8 bases between. CDR3 region: CAWSASQETQYF. CDR3 DNA: TGTGCCTGGAGTGCCTCACAGGAGACCCAGTACTTC.

This chain connects TRBV20-1 to TRBJ2-5, with a weak D call TRBD1 (5 bases). The CDR3 loop spans 15 amino acids. CDR1 DFQATT and CDR2 SNEGSKA come from the germline V gene (reference sequence). Trimming stripped 3 bases from V and 3 bases from J, with 17 bases between. In nucleotides, the CDR3 is TGCAGTGCTAGTACAGGAGTAGGGTTGAAAGAGACCCAGTACTTC. Its protein product is CSASTGVGLKETQYF.

J is TRBJ2-7 and V is TRBV11-2; D gene unclear. Trimming took off 3 bases at V and 2 bases at J, with 14 bases between the two ends. The CDR3 has 15 amino acids. Germline V gene sequence: CDR1 SGHAT, CDR2 FQNNGV. The CDR3 DNA reads as TGTGCCAGCAGCTTCTTTCCTGGCGGAGCCTACGAGCAGTACTTC. As protein: CASSFFPGGAYEQYF.

V and J are TRBV5-1 and TRBJ2-3, with D maybe TRBD1 (7 bases). CDR1 SGHRS and CDR2 YFSETQ come from the germline V gene. Trimming cost V 5 bases and J 0 bases, with 13 bases left between them. The CDR3 is 15 residues long. CDR3 loop: CASRRDSTSTDTQYF. The CDR3 DNA reads TGCGCCAGCAGGCGGGACAGCACAAGCACAGATACGCAGTATTTT.

The chain is built from TRBV7-3 and TRBJ1-5; the D gene is possibly TRBD1 (5 bases). This CDR3 comprises 13 residues. V lost 5 bases and J 6 bases, leaving 11 bases between the germline ends. Germline loops: CDR1 SGHTA, CDR2 FQGTGA. Here the CDR3 reads CASSLQQVQPQHF. CDR3 nucleotides: TGTGCCAGCAGCCTCCAACAGGTTCAGCCCCAGCATTTT.

The chain has TRBV7-2 and TRBJ2-5, with 11 nucleotides matching TRBD2. Germline trimming cut 0 bases from V and 5 bases from J; bases unmatched to any gene: 5. The CDR3 has 16 residues. The germline V gene encodes CDR1 SGHTA and CDR2 FQGNSA. The CDR3: CASSLALAGVWETQYF. The CDR3 coding sequence is TGTGCCAGCAGCTTAGCACTAGCGGGAGTGTGGGAGACCCAGTACTTC.